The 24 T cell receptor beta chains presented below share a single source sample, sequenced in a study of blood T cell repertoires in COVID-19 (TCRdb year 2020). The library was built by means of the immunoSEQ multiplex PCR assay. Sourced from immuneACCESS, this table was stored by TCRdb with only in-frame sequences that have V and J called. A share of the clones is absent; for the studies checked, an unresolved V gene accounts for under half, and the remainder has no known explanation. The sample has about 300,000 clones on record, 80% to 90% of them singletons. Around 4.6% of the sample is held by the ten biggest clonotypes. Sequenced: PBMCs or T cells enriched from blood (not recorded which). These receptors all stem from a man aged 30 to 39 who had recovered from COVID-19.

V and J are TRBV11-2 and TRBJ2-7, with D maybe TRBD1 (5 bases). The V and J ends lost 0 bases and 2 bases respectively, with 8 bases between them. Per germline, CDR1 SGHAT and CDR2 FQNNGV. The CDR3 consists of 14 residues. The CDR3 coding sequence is TGTGCCAGCAGCTTAGAAGCAGGGCCCTACGAGCAGTACTTC. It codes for CASSLEAGPYEQYF. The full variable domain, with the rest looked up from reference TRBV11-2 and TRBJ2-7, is EAGVAQSPRYKIIEKRQSVAFWCNPISGHATLYWYQQILGQGPKLLIQFQNNGVVDDSQLPKDRFSAERLKGVDSTLKIQPAKLEDSAVYLCASSLEAGPYEQYFGPGTRLTVT.

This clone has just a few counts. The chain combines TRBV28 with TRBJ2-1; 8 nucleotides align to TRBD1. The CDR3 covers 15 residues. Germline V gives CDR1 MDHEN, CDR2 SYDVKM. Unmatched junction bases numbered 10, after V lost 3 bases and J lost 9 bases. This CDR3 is CASSFLDRAYGEQFF. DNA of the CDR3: TGTGCCAGCAGTTTTTTGGACAGGGCGTACGGTGAGCAGTTCTTC.

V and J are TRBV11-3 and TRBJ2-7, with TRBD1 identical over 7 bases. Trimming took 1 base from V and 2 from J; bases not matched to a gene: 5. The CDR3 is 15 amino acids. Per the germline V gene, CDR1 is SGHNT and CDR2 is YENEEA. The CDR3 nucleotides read TGTGCCAGCAGCTTAGCGACAGGGTCAGCCTACGAGCAGTACTTC. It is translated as CASSLATGSAYEQYF.

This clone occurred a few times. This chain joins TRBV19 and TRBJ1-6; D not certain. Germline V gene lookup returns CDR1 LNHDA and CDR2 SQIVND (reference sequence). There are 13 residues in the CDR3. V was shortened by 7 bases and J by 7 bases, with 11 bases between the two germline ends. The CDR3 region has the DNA TGTGCCAGTAACTCTAGAGGAAATTCACCCCTCCACTTT. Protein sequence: CASNSRGNSPLHF.

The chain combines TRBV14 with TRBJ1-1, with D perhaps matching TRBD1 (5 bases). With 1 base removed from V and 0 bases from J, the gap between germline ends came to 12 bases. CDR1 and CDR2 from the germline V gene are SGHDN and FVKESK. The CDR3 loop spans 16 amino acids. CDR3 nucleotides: TGTGCCAGCAGCCAAGGCTTACAGGCCATGAACACTGAAGCTTTCTTT. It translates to CASSQGLQAMNTEAFF. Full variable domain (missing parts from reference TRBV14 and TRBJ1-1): EAGVTQFPSHSVIEKGQTVTLRCDPISGHDNLYWYRRVMGKEIKFLLHFVKESKQDESGMPNNRFLAERTGGTYSTLKVQPAELEDSGVYFCASSQGLQAMNTEAFFGQGTRLTVV.

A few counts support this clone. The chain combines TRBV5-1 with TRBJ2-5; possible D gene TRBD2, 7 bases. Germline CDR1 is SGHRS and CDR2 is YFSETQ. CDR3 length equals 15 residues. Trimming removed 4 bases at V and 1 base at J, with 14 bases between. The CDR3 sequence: CASSGGGGGQETQYF. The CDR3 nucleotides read TGCGCCAGCAGCGGCGGGGGCGGGGGCCAAGAGACCCAGTACTTC.

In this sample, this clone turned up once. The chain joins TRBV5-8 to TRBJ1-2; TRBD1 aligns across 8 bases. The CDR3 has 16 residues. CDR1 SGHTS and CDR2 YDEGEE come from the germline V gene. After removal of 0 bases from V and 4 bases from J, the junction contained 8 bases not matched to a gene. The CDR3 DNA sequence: TGTGCCAGCAGCTTGGCGCAGGGGGCATACAGCTATGGCTACACCTTC. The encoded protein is CASSLAQGAYSYGYTF.

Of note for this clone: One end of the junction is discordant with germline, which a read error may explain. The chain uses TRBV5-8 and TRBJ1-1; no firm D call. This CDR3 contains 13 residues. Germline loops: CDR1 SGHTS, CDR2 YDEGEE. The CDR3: CASSFGRGPDAFF. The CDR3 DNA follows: TGTGCCAGCAGCTTCGGAAGAGGCCCTGACGCTTTCTTT.

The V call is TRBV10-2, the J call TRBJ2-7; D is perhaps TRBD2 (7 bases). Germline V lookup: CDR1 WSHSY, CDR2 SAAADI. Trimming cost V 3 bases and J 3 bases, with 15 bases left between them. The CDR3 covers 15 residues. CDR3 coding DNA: TGCGCCAGCAGTGACGGGGCGGGGGCGAGCTACGAGCAGTACTTC. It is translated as CASSDGAGASYEQYF.

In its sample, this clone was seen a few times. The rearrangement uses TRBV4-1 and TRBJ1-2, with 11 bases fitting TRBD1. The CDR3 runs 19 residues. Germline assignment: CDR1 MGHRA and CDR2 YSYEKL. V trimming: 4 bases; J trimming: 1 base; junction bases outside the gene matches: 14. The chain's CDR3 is CASSLRTGGSIGFNYGYTF. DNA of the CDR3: TGCGCCAGCAGCCTGCGGACAGGGGGCTCAATCGGATTTAACTATGGCTACACCTTC.

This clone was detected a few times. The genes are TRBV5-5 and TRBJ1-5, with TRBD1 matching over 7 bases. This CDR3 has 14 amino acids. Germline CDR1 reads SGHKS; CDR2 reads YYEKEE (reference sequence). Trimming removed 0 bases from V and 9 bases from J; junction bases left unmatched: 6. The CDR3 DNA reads TGTGCCAGCAGCTTGGAAGGGGGCAGGGGGCCCCAGCATTTT. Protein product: CASSLEGGRGPQHF.

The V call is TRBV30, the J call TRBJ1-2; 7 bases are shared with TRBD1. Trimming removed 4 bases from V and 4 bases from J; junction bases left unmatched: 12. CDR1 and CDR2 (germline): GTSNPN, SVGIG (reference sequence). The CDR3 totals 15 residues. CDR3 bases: TGTGCCTGGAACCTATTCGCCGGGACAGCCTATGGCTACACCTTC. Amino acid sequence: CAWNLFAGTAYGYTF.

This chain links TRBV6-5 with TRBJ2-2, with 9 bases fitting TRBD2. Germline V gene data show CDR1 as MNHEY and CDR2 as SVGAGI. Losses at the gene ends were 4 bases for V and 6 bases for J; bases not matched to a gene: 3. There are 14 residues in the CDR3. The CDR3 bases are TGTGCCAGCAGTTCTCGACTAGCGGCCGGGGAGCTGTTTTTT. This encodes CASSSRLAAGELFF.

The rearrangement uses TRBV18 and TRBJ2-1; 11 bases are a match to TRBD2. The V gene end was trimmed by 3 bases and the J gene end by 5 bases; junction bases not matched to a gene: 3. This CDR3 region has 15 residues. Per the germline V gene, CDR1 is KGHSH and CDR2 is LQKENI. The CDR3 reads CASSPQTSGNNEQFF. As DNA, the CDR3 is TGTGCCAGCTCACCTCAGACTAGCGGGAACAATGAGCAGTTCTTC.

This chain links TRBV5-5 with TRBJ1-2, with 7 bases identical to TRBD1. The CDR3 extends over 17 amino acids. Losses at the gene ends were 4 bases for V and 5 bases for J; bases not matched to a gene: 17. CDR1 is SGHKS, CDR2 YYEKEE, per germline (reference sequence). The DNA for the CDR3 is TGTGCCAGCAGCCGAAATTACGGACAGGATTCCCCATATGGCTACACCTTC. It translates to CASSRNYGQDSPYGYTF. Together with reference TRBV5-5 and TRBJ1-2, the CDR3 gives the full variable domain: DAGVTQSPTHLIKTRGQQVTLRCSPISGHKSVSWYQQVLGQGPQFIFQYYEKEERGRGNFPDRFSARQFPNYSSELNVNALLLGDSALYLCASSRNYGQDSPYGYTFGSGTRLTVV.

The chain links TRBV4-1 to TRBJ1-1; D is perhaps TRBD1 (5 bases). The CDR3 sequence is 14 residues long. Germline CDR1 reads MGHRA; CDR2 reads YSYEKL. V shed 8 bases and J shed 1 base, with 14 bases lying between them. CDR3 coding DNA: TGCGCCAGCTGCCGGGGGGGAGGGAACACTGAAGCTTTCTTT. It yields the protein CASCRGGGNTEAFF.

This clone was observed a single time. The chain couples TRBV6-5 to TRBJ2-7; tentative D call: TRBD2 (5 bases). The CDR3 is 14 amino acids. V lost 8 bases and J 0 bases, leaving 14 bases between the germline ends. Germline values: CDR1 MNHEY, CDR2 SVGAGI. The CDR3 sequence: CASQNAGTSYEQYF. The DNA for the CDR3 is TGTGCCAGCCAAAACGCGGGTACCTCCTACGAGCAGTACTTC.

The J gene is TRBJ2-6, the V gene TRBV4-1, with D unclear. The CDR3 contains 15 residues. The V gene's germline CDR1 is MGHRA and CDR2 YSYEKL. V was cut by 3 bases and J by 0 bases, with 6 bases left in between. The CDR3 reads CASSQYLSGANVLTF. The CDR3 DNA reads TGCGCCAGCAGCCAGTATCTCTCTGGGGCCAACGTCCTGACTTTC.

The CDR3 region is CSGRWGGMQETQYF. The CDR3 DNA sequence: TGCAGCGGCCGCTGGGGGGGGATGCAAGAGACCCAGTACTTC. The V call is TRBV29-1, the J call TRBJ2-5; 7 nucleotides agree with TRBD2. Trimming at V came to 7 bases and at J to 2 bases, leaving 10 bases not matched to a gene. Germline assignment: CDR1 SQVTM and CDR2 ANQGSEA. The CDR3 contains 14 residues.

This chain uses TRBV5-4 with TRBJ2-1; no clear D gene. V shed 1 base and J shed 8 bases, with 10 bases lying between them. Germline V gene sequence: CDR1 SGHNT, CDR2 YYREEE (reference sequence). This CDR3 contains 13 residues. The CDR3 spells CASSLQRVDEQFF. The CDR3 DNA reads TGTGCCAGCAGCTTGCAAAGAGTAGATGAGCAGTTCTTC.

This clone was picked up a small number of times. The CDR3 nucleotides are TGCGCCAGCAGCTTGGGGGGAGTCCAGCCCCAGCATTTT. This sequence encodes CASSLGGVQPQHF. The chain carries TRBV5-1 and TRBJ1-5; D gene uncertain. The CDR3 covers 13 residues. V was trimmed by 0 bases and J by 7 bases, leaving 8 bases between them. Germline V gives CDR1 SGHRS, CDR2 YFSETQ. The complete variable domain, with remaining parts taken from reference TRBV5-1 and TRBJ1-5, reads KAGVTQTPRYLIKTRGQQVTLSCSPISGHRSVSWYQQTPGQGLQFLFEYFSETQRNKGNFPGRFSGRQFSNSRSEMNVSTLELGDSALYLCASSLGGVQPQHFGDGTRLSIL.

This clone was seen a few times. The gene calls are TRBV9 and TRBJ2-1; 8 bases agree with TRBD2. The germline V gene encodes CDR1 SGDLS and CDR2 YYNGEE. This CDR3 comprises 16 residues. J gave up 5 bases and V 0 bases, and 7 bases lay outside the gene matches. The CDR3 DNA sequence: TGTGCCAGCAGCGTAGCGGCGGGAGGAGTCAACAATGAGCAGTTCTTC. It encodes CASSVAAGGVNNEQFF.

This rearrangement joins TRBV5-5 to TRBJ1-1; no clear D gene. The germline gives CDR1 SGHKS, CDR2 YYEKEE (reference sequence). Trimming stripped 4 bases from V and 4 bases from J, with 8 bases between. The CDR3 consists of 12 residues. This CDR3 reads CASSLRGTEAFF. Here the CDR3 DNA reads TGTGCCAGCAGCCTCCGGGGCACTGAAGCTTTCTTT. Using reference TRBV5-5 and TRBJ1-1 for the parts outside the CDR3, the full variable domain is DAGVTQSPTHLIKTRGQQVTLRCSPISGHKSVSWYQQVLGQGPQFIFQYYEKEERGRGNFPDRFSARQFPNYSSELNVNALLLGDSALYLCASSLRGTEAFFGQGTRLTVV.

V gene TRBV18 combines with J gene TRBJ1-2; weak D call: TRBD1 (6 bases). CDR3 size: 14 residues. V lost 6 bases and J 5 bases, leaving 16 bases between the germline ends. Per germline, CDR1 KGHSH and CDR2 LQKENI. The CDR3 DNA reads TGTGCCAGCTCCCCGGCAGGGGTCCGATATGGCTACACCTTC. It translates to CASSPAGVRYGYTF. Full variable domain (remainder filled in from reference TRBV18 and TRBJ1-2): NAGVMQNPRHLVRRRGQEARLRCSPMKGHSHVYWYRQLPEEGLKFMVYLQKENIIDESGMPKERFSAEFPKEGPSILRIQQVVRGDSAAYFCASSPAGVRYGYTFGSGTRLTVV.